The 30 T cell receptor beta chains presented below share a single source sample, sequenced in a study of blood T cells in healthy people across ages (dated by TCRdb to 2014 to 2015). The library was prepared using 5' RACE. Instrument used: Illumina HiSeq 2500. A second PCR of 7 to 11 cycles was performed with a sample-barcoded 5' primer and a J-beta primer mix. The public reads were reprocessed in TCRdb via fastp at Q25 and MiXCR, keeping in-frame beta chains. When rows share a CDR3 protein, they turn into one entry using the most common DNA and genes. This sample comprises around 500,000 distinct CDR3 sequences, roughly 43% of them detected only once. Just under 25% of the sample rests with the top ten. Sample: blood. These receptors all stem from a man older than 75 in good health.

A few counts support this clonotype. This chain links TRBV25-1 with TRBJ2-1, with D tentatively TRBD2 (6 bases). CDR1 and CDR2 from the germline V gene are MGHDK and SYGVNS. CDR3 length equals 17 residues. V was shortened by 0 bases and J by 0 bases, with 12 bases between the two germline ends. CDR3 region: CASSEYGGRSSYNEQFF. CDR3 bases: TGTGCCAGCAGTGAATATGGAGGGAGGAGCTCCTACAATGAGCAGTTCTTC.

The V call is TRBV28, the J call TRBJ2-3; D may be TRBD1 (6 bases). CDR3 length: 14 amino acids. From germline, CDR1 is MDHEN and CDR2 SYDVKM. Trimming shortened V by 5 bases and J by 2 bases, and 11 bases separated the two germline ends. The CDR3: CASSPTGYTDTQYF. CDR3 sequence (DNA): TGTGCCAGCAGTCCCACAGGGTACACAGATACGCAGTATTTT.

The rearrangement joins TRBV20-1 to TRBJ2-1; 9 bases align to TRBD1. CDR1 is DFQATT, CDR2 SNEGSKA, per germline (reference sequence). CDR3 length: 15 amino acids. The junction had 3 bases not matched to a gene; V was cut back by 2 bases and J by 1 base. The CDR3 coding sequence is TGCAGTGCTAGACCGGGACAGGGTTCCTACAATGAGCAGTTCTTC. Amino acids: CSARPGQGSYNEQFF.

The chain links TRBV5-1 to TRBJ1-2; a weak D match, TRBD1 (5 bases). Germline lookup yields CDR1 SGHRS and CDR2 YFSETQ. The CDR3 is 16 amino acids. Trimming took off 4 bases at V and 5 bases at J, with 21 bases between the two ends. Here the CDR3 reads CASSTEGGAAGYGYTF. CDR3 DNA sequence: TGCGCCAGCAGCACCGAGGGTGGGGCTGCTGGATATGGCTACACCTTC.

The V and J genes are TRBV6-2 or TRBV6-3 and TRBJ1-1; 7 bases are a match to TRBD1. V lost 7 bases and J lost 0; bases outside the gene matches: 2. Germline CDR1 is MNHEY and CDR2 is SVGEGT. This CDR3 has 13 residues. As DNA, the CDR3 is TGTGCCAGCATCGGGACAGTGAACACTGAAGCTTTCTTT. This sequence encodes CASIGTVNTEAFF.

The chain links TRBV30 to TRBJ1-1; D may be TRBD1 (5 bases). The germline V and J ends were trimmed by 3 bases and 3 bases, with 11 bases remaining between them. The CDR3 has 13 amino acids. CDR1 and CDR2 (germline): GTSNPN, SVGIG (reference sequence). CDR3 DNA sequence: TGTGCCTGGAGCTGGGGCCCGGACACTGAAGCTTTCTTT. Residues: CAWSWGPDTEAFF.

The chain joins TRBV20-1 to TRBJ2-3, with D possibly matching TRBD2 (5 bases). This CDR3 comprises 15 residues. Germline lookup yields CDR1 DFQATT and CDR2 SNEGSKA (reference sequence). Trimming removed 6 bases at V and 1 base at J, with 17 bases between. CDR3 protein: CSASHRDGGTDTQYF. The CDR3 nucleotides are TGCAGTGCATCCCACCGGGATGGTGGCACAGATACGCAGTATTTT.

The rearrangement links TRBV5-1 to TRBJ1-5; tentative D call: TRBD1 (6 bases). The germline V and J ends were trimmed by 5 bases and 0 bases, with 12 bases remaining between them. CDR3 size: 15 residues. Germline V gene lookup returns CDR1 SGHRS and CDR2 YFSETQ. The CDR3 DNA sequence: TGCGCCAGCAGTGAAGCAGGGGATAGCAATCAGCCCCAGCATTTT. Encoded protein: CASSEAGDSNQPQHF.

J is TRBJ2-7 and V is TRBV7-9, with D unresolved. There are 14 residues in the CDR3. CDR1 is SEHNR and CDR2 is FQNEAQ in the germline V gene (reference sequence). The V and J ends lost 1 base and 7 bases respectively, with 14 bases between them. The chain's CDR3 is CASSLVLGYNEQYF. The CDR3 coding sequence is TGTGCCAGCAGCTTAGTGTTGGGTTACAATGAGCAGTACTTC.

With regard to this clonotype: Just one base apart from a much larger clone, this may be a read error. The rearrangement links TRBV6-6 to TRBJ2-5; 7 bases agree with TRBD2. Germline loops: CDR1 MNHNY, CDR2 SVGAGI (reference sequence). Trimming took 7 bases from V and 3 from J; bases not matched to a gene: 2. This CDR3 has 12 residues. DNA of the CDR3: TGTGCCAGCACCGCGGGGGAAGAGACCCAGTACTTC. Its translation is CASTAGEETQYF.

The CDR3 DNA sequence: TGTGCCAGCAGCCTTCAAGGGACTGGCCGGCATACGCAGTATTTT. Protein: CASSLQGTGRHTQYF. The chain couples TRBV12-3 or TRBV12-4 to TRBJ2-3, with D perhaps TRBD2 (6 bases). This CDR3 spans 15 amino acids. With 6 bases removed from V and 7 bases from J, the gap between germline ends came to 20 bases.

The chain couples TRBV6-6 to TRBJ2-5; D remains unclear. Judging by the DNA end, TRBJ2-1 fits better; the J call may be wrong. The CDR3 is made up of 14 amino acids. Germline CDR1 and CDR2: MNHNY and SVGAGI (reference sequence). The CDR3 loop reads CASSDGVSQETQFF. The DNA of the CDR3 is TGTGCCAGCAGTGACGGTGTGAGCCAAGAGACCCAGTTCTTC.

V is TRBV27 and J is TRBJ1-2, with D uncertain. With 4 bases removed from V and 7 bases from J, the gap between germline ends came to 13 bases. The CDR3 is 13 residues long. Per germline, CDR1 MNHEY and CDR2 SMNVEV (reference sequence). The CDR3, as DNA: TGTGCCAGCAGTTCAGGAGATGGTGTTGGCTACACCTTC. It specifies CASSSGDGVGYTF.

The chain links TRBV7-6 to TRBJ2-3, with 14 bases aligning to TRBD2. Germline CDR1 SGHVS, CDR2 FNYEAQ. CDR3 length: 18 amino acids. V gave up 4 bases and J gave up 5 bases; unmatched junction bases: 11. The CDR3 here is CASSSSQPGLAGVDTQYF. As DNA, the CDR3 is TGTGCCAGCAGCTCCTCCCAACCGGGACTAGCGGGAGTAGATACGCAGTATTTT.

The chain employs TRBV18 and TRBJ2-5, with a weak D call TRBD1 (6 bases). Germline-derived CDR1 and CDR2 are KGHSH and LQKENI. Trimming took off 0 bases at V and 5 bases at J, with 13 bases between the two ends. The CDR3 sequence is 15 residues long. CDR3 bases: TGTGCCAGCTCACCACCGGTACGGACAGCGGAGACCCAGTACTTC. It codes for CASSPPVRTAETQYF.

The table lists this clonotype with a few counts. V is TRBV10-3 and J is TRBJ2-5, with no clear D. This CDR3 comprises 12 residues. The ends were cut back, 4 bases at V and 3 bases at J, with 6 bases in the middle. Germline CDR1 and CDR2: ENHRY and SYGVKD. The chain's CDR3 is CAISGAEETQYF. In DNA form, the CDR3 reads TGTGCCATCAGTGGGGCAGAAGAGACCCAGTACTTC.

This chain connects TRBV12-3 or TRBV12-4 to TRBJ2-4, with D unresolved. This CDR3 region has 15 residues. The V and J ends lost 3 bases and 2 bases respectively, with 11 bases between them. The CDR3 loop reads CASSFPSLPKNIQYF. For the CDR3, the DNA is TGTGCCAGCAGTTTCCCGAGCCTACCCAAAAACATTCAGTACTTC.

A remark on this clonotype: Germline and junction disagree at one end, which may indicate a read error. The rearrangement joins TRBV11-3 to TRBJ2-3; tentative D call: TRBD2 (5 bases). Looked up from germline, CDR1 is SGHNT and CDR2 is YENEEA. This CDR3 is built from 14 residues. The CDR3 sequence: CASSSNPSTDTQYF. The CDR3 region has the DNA TGTGCCAGCAGCTCGAATCCTAGCACAGATACACAGTATTTT.

The chain couples TRBV27 to TRBJ2-7; TRBD2 agrees at 10 bases. There are 16 residues in the CDR3. Germline V lookup: CDR1 MNHEY, CDR2 SMNVEV (reference sequence). With 5 bases clipped from V and 2 bases from J, the junction kept 9 bases outside the gene matches. CDR3 nucleotides: TGTGCCAGCAGTCCTCTTAAGACTAGCGGGCCCTACGAGCAGTACTTC. Its protein product is CASSPLKTSGPYEQYF.

This chain links TRBV6-4 with TRBJ2-7; D is perhaps TRBD2 (6 bases). Trimming took 3 bases from V and 0 from J, leaving 12 bases between them. The germline CDR1 and CDR2 sequences are MRHNA and SNTAGT. This CDR3 has 15 residues. CDR3 coding DNA: TGTGCCAGCAGTGATCGCGGGGTGATCTCCTACGAGCAGTACTTC. As protein: CASSDRGVISYEQYF.

The chain carries TRBV7-9 and TRBJ1-1; 7 bases agree with TRBD1. CDR3 length equals 15 residues. After removal of 5 bases from V and 5 bases from J, the junction contained 11 bases not matched to a gene. In germline, CDR1 is SEHNR, CDR2 FQNEAQ (reference sequence). CDR3 nucleotide sequence: TGTGCCAGCAGCCCCCGACAGGGCGGTTGGACTGAAGCTTTCTTT. Its translation: CASSPRQGGWTEAFF.

V usage is TRBV21-1 and J usage is TRBJ2-7; the D call TRBD1 from the table was never checked on the DNA. The end of the DNA is better explained by TRBJ2-5, so the J call may be wrong. TRBV21-1 is noted as a pseudogene. CDR3 size: 14 residues. CDR3 DNA: TGTGCCAGCAGCAAAGGGGCGACCCGGGAGACCCAGTACTTC. Its translation: CASSKGATRETQYF.

This clonotype came up a few times. The chain recombines TRBV20-1 with TRBJ1-3; 8 bases are shared with TRBD1. CDR1 and CDR2 from the germline V gene are DFQATT and SNEGSKA (reference sequence). This CDR3 comprises 16 residues. V trimming: 1 base; J trimming: 0 bases; junction bases outside the gene matches: 5. The CDR3: CSARGRDRFSGNTIYF. DNA for the CDR3: TGCAGTGCTAGAGGGAGGGACAGGTTCTCTGGAAACACCATATATTTT.

V gene TRBV25-1 combines with J gene TRBJ1-1; TRBD1 matches 8 bases. CDR3 length: 15 residues. J gave up 1 base and V 4 bases, and 5 bases lay outside the gene matches. CDR1 is MGHDK, CDR2 SYGVNS, per germline. The CDR3 reads CASSATGGWNTEAFF. The DNA of the CDR3 is TGTGCCAGCAGTGCTACAGGGGGATGGAACACTGAAGCTTTCTTT.

The rearrangement links TRBV7-8 to TRBJ1-4; no clear D. This CDR3 is built from 14 residues. CDR1 and CDR2 (germline): SGHVS, FQNEAQ. Trimming left V 5 bases short and J 4 bases short, with 11 bases between. CDR3 sequence reads: CASSPSTSNEKLFF. As DNA, the CDR3 is TGTGCCAGCAGCCCTAGTACTAGTAATGAAAAACTGTTTTTT.

The chain uses TRBV4-2 and TRBJ2-7, with TRBD1 identical over 10 bases. Germline V gene sequence: CDR1 LGHNA, CDR2 YNFKEQ. The CDR3 consists of 17 residues. The J segment lost 1 base and the V segment lost 1 base, leaving 7 bases of the junction unmatched. Here the CDR3 reads CASSQGGRDRGSYEQYF. The CDR3 DNA follows: TGTGCCAGCAGCCAAGGGGGCCGGGACAGGGGTTCCTACGAGCAGTACTTC.

This clonotype was seen a handful of times. The chain combines TRBV2 with TRBJ1-1; perhaps TRBD1 as D (6 bases). Trimming shortened V by 7 bases and J by 3 bases, and 15 bases separated the two germline ends. The CDR3 has 14 residues. The V gene's germline CDR1 is SNHLY and CDR2 FYNNEI. The CDR3 region has the DNA TGTGCCAGCACCCAGGACAGCCCGCACACTGAAGCTTTCTTT. Translating it yields CASTQDSPHTEAFF.

The chain couples TRBV7-2 to TRBJ2-3, with 7 bases matching TRBD2. Germline V gives CDR1 SGHTA, CDR2 FQGNSA. The CDR3 runs 14 residues. Trimming removed 5 bases from V and 0 bases from J; junction bases left unmatched: 2. The chain's CDR3 is CASSRTRSTDTQYF. In nucleotides, the CDR3 is TGTGCCAGCAGCCGGACTAGGAGCACAGATACGCAGTATTTT.

The V gene is TRBV12-3 or TRBV12-4, the J gene TRBJ2-5; D possibly corresponds to TRBD1 (6 bases). The J call may be in error: the DNA end matches TRBJ2-7 better. This CDR3 has 13 amino acids. In DNA, the CDR3 is TGTGCCAGGGGACACCACCTTCTCTACGAGCAGTACTTC. Translated: CARGHHLLYEQYF.

This chain uses TRBV7-2 with TRBJ1-4; D is possibly TRBD1 (5 bases). V lost 1 base, J lost 8 bases, and 14 bases lay in between. The V gene's germline CDR1 is SGHTA and CDR2 FQGNSA. This CDR3 spans 15 amino acids. The CDR3 reads CASSLERGYGEKLFF. In DNA, the CDR3 is TGTGCCAGCAGCTTAGAGCGGGGGTATGGGGAAAAACTGTTTTTT.